These 9 T cell receptor beta chains were sequenced from one sample in a study of CD8 T cells in Susac syndrome. An input of about 0.45 to 1 ug of RNA was subjected to reverse transcription using random hexamers. TCRdb called the immunoSEQ multiplex PCR reads again in MiXCR, with one record for every CDR3 protein. The sample contains some 300,000 distinct CDR3 sequences, about nine tenths of which appear only once. Sequences were obtained from CD8+ T cells from PBMCs. The receptors originated from a human donor with multiple sclerosis.

The genes are TRBV11-2 and TRBJ2-7; 7 nucleotides agree with TRBD2. Looked up from germline, CDR1 is SGHAT and CDR2 is FQNNGV. V was pared by 8 bases and J by 3 bases, with 4 bases of the junction left unmatched. The CDR3 loop spans 12 amino acids. This CDR3 reads CASSGGFYEQYF. In DNA, the CDR3 is TGTGCCAGCTCGGGGGGTTTCTACGAGCAGTACTTC.

The CDR3 DNA follows: TGCGCCAGCAGTCACTTCAACCGGGGTCGGCAAACTAATGAAAAACTGTTTTTT. This encodes CASSHFNRGRQTNEKLFF. V gene TRBV23-1 combines with J gene TRBJ1-4, with D unclear. TRBV23-1 is given ORF status, its function remaining uncertain. CDR3 length: 18 residues. V was pared by 3 bases and J by 1 base, with 18 bases between.

The gene calls are TRBV20-1 and TRBJ1-1; tentative D call: TRBD1 (5 bases). Trimming stripped 1 base from V and 5 bases from J, with 11 bases between. Germline lookup yields CDR1 DFQATT and CDR2 SNEGSKA (reference sequence). The CDR3 loop spans 13 amino acids. The CDR3 loop is CSARGQTETEAFF. DNA of the CDR3: TGCAGTGCTAGAGGGCAGACAGAAACTGAAGCTTTCTTT.

This clonotype occurred a few times. The chain combines TRBV28 with TRBJ2-3; D remains unclear. V was shortened by 1 base and J by 2 bases, with 4 bases between the two germline ends. The length of the CDR3 is 13 residues. Germline CDR1 MDHEN, CDR2 SYDVKM. Here the CDR3 reads CASSLYNTDTQYF. The CDR3 DNA reads TGTGCCAGCAGTTTATACAACACAGATACGCAGTATTTT.

DNA of the CDR3: TGTGCCAGCAGCTTAGCGCTCGCTAGCGGCTACGAGCAGTACTTC. Translating gives CASSLALASGYEQYF. The chain employs TRBV7-8 and TRBJ2-7; 7 positions agree with TRBD2. CDR3 size: 15 residues. The trim removed 0 bases at V and 3 bases at J, leaving 5 bases unmatched. Looked up from germline, CDR1 is SGHVS and CDR2 is FQNEAQ.

The genes are TRBV28 and TRBJ1-4; D gene ambiguous. The ends were cut back, 8 bases at V and 5 bases at J, with 15 bases in the middle. Germline CDR1 reads MDHEN; CDR2 reads SYDVKM. The CDR3 has 14 amino acids. CDR3 DNA: TGTGCCAGCTCCCGGGCGCTAACAAATGAAAAACTGTTTTTT. The encoded protein is CASSRALTNEKLFF.

This chain links TRBV20-1 with TRBJ2-1; perhaps TRBD1 as D (5 bases). The V and J ends lost 3 bases and 8 bases respectively, with 14 bases between them. CDR3 length: 13 amino acids. The germline V gene encodes CDR1 DFQATT and CDR2 SNEGSKA (reference sequence). The CDR3 coding sequence is TGCAGTGCTAGCCAAGCTCTAGGGGATGAGCAGTTCTTC. Translating gives CSASQALGDEQFF.

The V gene is TRBV2, the J gene TRBJ2-4; 9 nucleotides match TRBD1. Losses at the gene ends were 7 bases for V and 7 bases for J; bases not matched to a gene: 8. This CDR3 comprises 14 residues. The V gene's germline CDR1 is SNHLY and CDR2 FYNNEI. CDR3 sequence reads: CASTGQGLWNIQYF. As DNA, the CDR3 is TGTGCCAGCACCGGACAGGGGTTATGGAACATTCAGTACTTC.

The chain carries TRBV28 and TRBJ1-5; D may be TRBD1 (6 bases). This CDR3 has 13 amino acids. From germline, CDR1 is MDHEN and CDR2 SYDVKM. V lost 10 bases to trimming and J lost 4 bases, with 14 bases between them. The CDR3: CATQQGMNQPQHF. The CDR3 DNA reads TGTGCCACCCAACAGGGTATGAATCAGCCCCAGCATTTT.